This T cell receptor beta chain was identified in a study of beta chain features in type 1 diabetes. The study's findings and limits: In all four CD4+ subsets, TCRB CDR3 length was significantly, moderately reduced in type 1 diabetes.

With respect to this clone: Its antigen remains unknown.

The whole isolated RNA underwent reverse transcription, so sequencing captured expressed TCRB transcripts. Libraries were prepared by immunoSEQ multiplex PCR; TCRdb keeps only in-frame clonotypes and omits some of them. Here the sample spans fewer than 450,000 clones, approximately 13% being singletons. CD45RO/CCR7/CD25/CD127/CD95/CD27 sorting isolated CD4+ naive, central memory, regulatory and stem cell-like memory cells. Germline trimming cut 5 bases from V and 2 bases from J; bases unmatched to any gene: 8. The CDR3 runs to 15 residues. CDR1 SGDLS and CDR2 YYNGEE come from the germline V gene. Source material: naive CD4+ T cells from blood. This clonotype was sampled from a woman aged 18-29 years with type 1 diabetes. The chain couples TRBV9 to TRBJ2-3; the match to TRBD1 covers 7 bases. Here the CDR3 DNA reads TGTGCCAGCAGGGACGGGACAGCTAACACAGATACGCAGTATTTT. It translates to CASRDGTANTDTQYF.